Listed below are T cell receptor beta chains from one sample, sequenced in a study of patients and donors after allogeneic stem cell transplantation. Via MiXCR, TCRdb re-called the RT-PCR reads, giving one row per CDR3 protein. Counted here are 10,000 or so distinct CDR3 sequences, roughly 5.8% occurring once; the ten biggest clones make up 20% to 30%. Sequencing input: blood, either unsorted or a sorted T cell fraction (not recorded which). These TCRs come from a human donor who was either an allogeneic HSCT recipient or a stem cell or donor lymphocyte infusion donor (not recorded which). It is not recorded whose cells these are; they may come from a transplant donor. CDR3s include the opening cysteine and the closing phenylalanine or tryptophan. A D gene is named only where the DNA matches it firmly. The size field is filled for only some rows; it gives once, few, many or a size class.

V gene: TRBV6-2/TRBV6-3
clone size: -
J gene: TRBJ2-1
D gene: TRBD2
CDR3 protein: CASSYFSSGYNEQFF
CDR3 DNA: TGTGCCAGCAGTTACTTCTCTAGCGGCTACAATGAGCAGTTCTTC

V gene: TRBV11-2
clone size: -
J gene: TRBJ2-7
D gene: TRBD1
CDR3 protein: CASSQPGQGVGQYF
CDR3 DNA: TGTGCCAGCAGCCAACCGGGACAGGGCGTAGGGCAGTACTTC

V gene: TRBV7-9
clone size: -
J gene: TRBJ2-2
D gene: -
CDR3 protein: CASSLSEGRELFF
CDR3 DNA: TGTGCCAGCAGCTTATCCGAGGGCCGGGAGCTGTTTTTT

V gene: TRBV12-3/TRBV12-4
clone size: many
J gene: TRBJ2-2
D gene: -
CDR3 protein: CASSLWAAGELFF
CDR3 DNA: TGTGCCAGCAGTTTGTGGGCAGCCGGGGAGCTGTTTTTT

V gene: TRBV6-5
clone size: many
J gene: TRBJ2-7
D gene: TRBD1
CDR3 protein: CASSYSAGGVYEQYF
CDR3 DNA: TGTGCCAGCAGTTACTCGGCAGGGGGCGTATACGAGCAGTACTTC

V gene: TRBV2
clone size: medium-sized
J gene: TRBJ1-2
D gene: -
CDR3 protein: CASREVGLNYGYTF
CDR3 DNA: TGTGCCAGCAGAGAGGTGGGCCTCAACTATGGCTACACCTTC

V gene: TRBV29-1
clone size: many
J gene: TRBJ1-2
D gene: -
CDR3 protein: CSGRISGRQGYGYTF
CDR3 DNA: TGCAGCGGACGAATCTCGGGCAGGCAGGGGTATGGCTACACCTTC

V gene: TRBV24-1
clone size: -
J gene: TRBJ2-3
D gene: -
CDR3 protein: CATSDNRDSMGTQYF
CDR3 DNA: TGTGCCACCAGTGATAACCGGGACTCCATGGGTACGCAGTATTTT

V gene: TRBV19
clone size: many
J gene: TRBJ2-3
D gene: TRBD1
CDR3 protein: CASSSRPDRGTDTQYF
CDR3 DNA: TGTGCCAGTAGTTCCCGCCCGGACAGGGGCACAGATACGCAGTATTTT

V gene: TRBV11-2
clone size: many
J gene: TRBJ1-1
D gene: TRBD1
CDR3 protein: CASSHPAAGGNTEAFF
CDR3 DNA: TGTGCCAGCAGCCATCCCGCGGCAGGGGGGAACACTGAAGCTTTCTTT

V gene: TRBV18
clone size: many
J gene: TRBJ2-1
D gene: -
CDR3 protein: CASSPGAGSYNEQFF
CDR3 DNA: TGTGCCAGCTCACCAGGGGCGGGATCCTACAATGAGCAGTTCTTC

V gene: TRBV5-4
clone size: many
J gene: TRBJ2-1
D gene: TRBD2
CDR3 protein: CASSPGLAEDNEQFF
CDR3 DNA: TGTGCCAGCAGTCCCGGACTAGCGGAAGACAATGAGCAGTTCTTC

V gene: TRBV30
clone size: many
J gene: TRBJ2-1
D gene: TRBD2
CDR3 protein: CAWTLAGGPRFF
CDR3 DNA: TGTGCCTGGACCCTAGCGGGAGGGCCAAGGTTCTTC

V gene: TRBV23-1
clone size: -
J gene: TRBJ2-2
D gene: TRBD1
CDR3 protein: CATPGQMRTGELFF
CDR3 DNA: TGCGCCACGCCGGGACAGATGAGGACCGGGGAGCTGTTTTTT

V gene: TRBV6-5
clone size: many
J gene: TRBJ1-2
D gene: -
CDR3 protein: CASSPGVPRGYTF
CDR3 DNA: TGTGCCAGCAGCCCAGGGGTCCCAAGGGGCTACACCTTC

V gene: TRBV19
clone size: -
J gene: TRBJ2-7
D gene: -
CDR3 protein: CASSLTENYEQYF
CDR3 DNA: TGTGCCAGTAGTTTGACTGAGAACTACGAGCAGTACTTC

V gene: TRBV7-9
clone size: few
J gene: TRBJ2-7
D gene: TRBD1
CDR3 protein: CASSGDSNYEQYF
CDR3 DNA: TGTGCCAGCAGCGGGGACAGCAACTACGAGCAGTACTTC

V gene: TRBV6-1
clone size: many
J gene: TRBJ2-7
D gene: -
CDR3 protein: CASSQTGEGYEQYF
CDR3 DNA: TGTGCCAGCAGTCAGACAGGGGAGGGCTACGAGCAGTACTTC

V gene: TRBV5-6
clone size: few
J gene: TRBJ2-3
D gene: TRBD2
CDR3 protein: CASSLRTSGTDTQYF
CDR3 DNA: TGTGCCAGCAGCTTACGGACTAGCGGTACAGATACGCAGTATTTT

V gene: TRBV20-1
clone size: many
J gene: TRBJ1-1
D gene: -
CDR3 protein: CSARVQAEAFF
CDR3 DNA: TGCAGTGCTAGAGTTCAAGCTGAAGCTTTCTTT

V gene: TRBV28
clone size: many
J gene: TRBJ1-3
D gene: -
CDR3 protein: CASSLTPGVWDTIYF
CDR3 DNA: TGTGCCAGCAGTTTGACACCGGGGGTATGGGACACCATATATTTT

V gene: TRBV6-5
clone size: -
J gene: TRBJ2-1
D gene: -
CDR3 protein: CASSWGASSYNEQFF
CDR3 DNA: TGTGCCAGCAGTTGGGGGGCCAGCTCCTACAATGAGCAGTTCTTC

V gene: TRBV20-1
clone size: medium-sized
J gene: TRBJ2-7
D gene: TRBD2
CDR3 protein: CSARDPGTSSYEQYF
CDR3 DNA: TGCAGTGCTAGAGATCCCGGGACTAGCTCCTACGAGCAGTACTTC

V gene: TRBV27
clone size: medium-sized
J gene: TRBJ1-2
D gene: -
CDR3 protein: CASSFFRGSGYTF
CDR3 DNA: TGTGCCAGCAGTTTCTTTCGGGGGTCTGGCTACACCTTC

V gene: TRBV10-2
clone size: many
J gene: TRBJ2-1
D gene: -
CDR3 protein: CASRGPLGYNEQFF
CDR3 DNA: TGCGCCAGCCGCGGGCCCCTCGGGTACAATGAGCAGTTCTTC

V gene: TRBV6-5
clone size: many
J gene: TRBJ2-3
D gene: -
CDR3 protein: CASSYDGDTQYF
CDR3 DNA: TGTGCCAGCAGTTACGATGGAGATACGCAGTATTTT

V gene: TRBV2
clone size: many
J gene: TRBJ2-1
D gene: TRBD2
CDR3 protein: CASGSGYNEQFF
CDR3 DNA: TGTGCCAGCGGTAGCGGGTACAATGAGCAGTTCTTC